The clone carrying this TCR beta chain was recorded many times. The target antigen is unknown. The source of the sample is a study of T cell repertoires in cytomegalovirus infection. Across the study: Public signatures in TCR beta pointed to CMV infection and matching HLA type.

The CDR3 is made up of 16 amino acids. The germline V and J ends were trimmed by 4 bases and 6 bases, with 18 bases remaining between them. Germline CDR1 is SEHNR and CDR2 is FQNEAQ (reference sequence). TCRdb recomputed calls from the reads with MiXCR, one row per CDR3 protein. The sample lists 500,000 or so distinct CDR3 sequences, more than 15% occurring once. Findings and limits, study-wide: Carriers of CMV plus the relevant HLA were identified by cumulative public TCR beta family frequency. The study found HLA-C-restricted CMV-specific TCR beta clonotypes dominating the ex vivo response.

V and J are TRBV7-9 and TRBJ1-4; weak D call: TRBD1 (6 bases). The source of this sequence is a human donor in good health (CMV status not recorded). Some clones in this sample may be carry-over from other donors' samples. Input material: CD8+ T cells from PBMCs. The CDR3 protein is CASSSYRVNSDEKLFF. For the CDR3, the DNA is TGTGCCAGCAGCTCATACAGGGTAAATTCGGATGAAAAACTGTTTTTT. Full variable domain (rest looked up from reference TRBV7-9 and TRBJ1-4): DTGVSQNPRHKITKRGQNVTFRCDPISEHNRLYWYRQTLGQGPEFLTYFQNEAQLEKSRLLSDRFSAERPKGSFSTLEIQRTEQGDSAMYLCASSSYRVNSDEKLFFGSGTQLSVL.